This T cell receptor beta chain originates from a study of control samples from healthy donors and cancer patients. The CDR3 spans 15 residues. From germline, CDR1 is MNHEY and CDR2 SVGAGI. Trimming left V 4 bases short and J 9 bases short, with 19 bases between. The assay was immunoSEQ multiplex PCR, and TCRdb's table has in-frame clones only and misses some. Of under 200,000 clones listed, 88% were seen once; the top ten hold around 5%. V is TRBV6-5 and J is TRBJ2-1; the D gene is possibly TRBD2 (5 bases). The sample taken for sequencing was blood. The receptor was derived from a woman younger than 45 in good health. The CDR3 nucleotides read TGTGCCAGCAGTTCCCCTGTCGGCCGGGGTGGTGAGCAGTTCTTC. Translated: CASSSPVGRGGEQFF.